This T cell receptor (beta chain) came from a study of OX40 agonist ivuxolimab in advanced cancers. Study details: Under the entry rules, prior anti-PD-1, anti-PD-L1 or anti-CTLA-4 therapy was allowed, and 40% had some.

The CDR3 contains 16 residues. Some clones are missing from TCRdb's copy, which holds only in-frame ones; the method was immunoSEQ multiplex PCR. The repertoire holds 77,000 or so clones, with 90% as singletons. The J gene is TRBJ2-3, the V gene TRBV21-1; TRBD1 reflects the table's D call only, with no check against the DNA. TRBV21-1 is listed as a pseudogene. The sequencing used CD4+ or CD8+ T cells sorted from blood, collected in a trial of the OX40 agonist ivuxolimab. This TCR was sampled from an adult with an advanced solid tumor such as melanoma, head and neck, liver or kidney cancer. The CDR3 sequence: CASSKRTDRSTDTQYF. The CDR3 region has the DNA TGTGCCAGCAGCAAAAGGACCGACAGGAGCACAGATACGCAGTATTTT.